This TCR beta chain was recovered during a study of cytomegalovirus exposure and HLA in healthy donors. The CDR3 totals 13 residues, both ends included. The germline gives CDR1 SGHRS, CDR2 YFSETQ. About this clone: Its antigen is undetermined. The DNA is omitted, as the CDR3 cannot be located on it reliably, and the CDR3 follows TCRdb's listing.

Overall study results and limits: Fewer N-insertions than the 666-donor mean were reportedly shown by an Asian-associated ancestry cluster in a later analysis. Researchers counted 164 TCR beta chains as cytomegalovirus-associated. No immune exposure information besides CMV serostatus was available. The authors excluded some V segments, including TRBV6-2 and TRBV6-3, as indistinguishable.

In the PCR, 60 Vbeta and 13 Jbeta primers were used. Method: immunoSEQ multiplex PCR; TCRdb's copy keeps in-frame clones and lacks some. Of some 200,000 clones listed, 76% are singletons. Sequencing was performed on PBMCs. This chain links TRBV5-1 with TRBJ1-2; TRBD1 is the table's D call and was not checked against the DNA. This receptor was taken from a young man in good health and CMV-seronegative. The CDR3: CASSLVAQGIHTF.